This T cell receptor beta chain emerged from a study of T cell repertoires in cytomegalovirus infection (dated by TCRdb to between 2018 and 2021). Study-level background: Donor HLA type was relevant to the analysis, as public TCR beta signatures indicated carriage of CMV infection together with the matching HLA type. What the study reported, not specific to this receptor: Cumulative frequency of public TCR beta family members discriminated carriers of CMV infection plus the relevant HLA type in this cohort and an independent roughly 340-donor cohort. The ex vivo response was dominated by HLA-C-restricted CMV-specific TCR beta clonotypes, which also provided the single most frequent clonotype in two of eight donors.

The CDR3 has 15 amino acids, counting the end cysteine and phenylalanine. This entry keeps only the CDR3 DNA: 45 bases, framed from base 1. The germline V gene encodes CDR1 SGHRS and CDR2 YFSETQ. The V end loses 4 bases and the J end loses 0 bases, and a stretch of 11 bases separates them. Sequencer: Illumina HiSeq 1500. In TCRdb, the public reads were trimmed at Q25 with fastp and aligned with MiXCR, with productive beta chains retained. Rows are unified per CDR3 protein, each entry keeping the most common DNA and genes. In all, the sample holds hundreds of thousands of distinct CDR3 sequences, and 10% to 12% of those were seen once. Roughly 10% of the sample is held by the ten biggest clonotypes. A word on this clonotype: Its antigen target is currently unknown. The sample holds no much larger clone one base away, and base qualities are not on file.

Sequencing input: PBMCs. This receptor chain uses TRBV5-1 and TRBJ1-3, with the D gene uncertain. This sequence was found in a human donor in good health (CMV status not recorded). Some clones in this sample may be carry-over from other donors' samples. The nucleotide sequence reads TGCGCCAGCAGCCTAGACGGATACTCTGGAAACACCATATATTTT. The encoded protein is CASSLDGYSGNTIYF.